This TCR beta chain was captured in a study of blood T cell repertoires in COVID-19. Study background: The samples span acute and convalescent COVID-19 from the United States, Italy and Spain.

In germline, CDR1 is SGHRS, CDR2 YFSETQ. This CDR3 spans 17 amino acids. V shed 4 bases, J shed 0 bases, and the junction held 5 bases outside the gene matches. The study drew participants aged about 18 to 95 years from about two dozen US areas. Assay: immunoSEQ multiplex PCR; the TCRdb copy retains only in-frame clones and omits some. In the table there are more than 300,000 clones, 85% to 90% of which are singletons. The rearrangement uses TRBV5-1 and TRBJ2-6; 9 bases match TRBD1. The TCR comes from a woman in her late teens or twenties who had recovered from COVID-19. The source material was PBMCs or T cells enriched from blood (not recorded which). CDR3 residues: CASSPGQGTSGANVLTF. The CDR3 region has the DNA TGCGCCAGCAGCCCGGGACAGGGCACCTCTGGGGCCAACGTCCTGACTTTC. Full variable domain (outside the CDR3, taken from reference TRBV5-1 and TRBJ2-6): KAGVTQTPRYLIKTRGQQVTLSCSPISGHRSVSWYQQTPGQGLQFLFEYFSETQRNKGNFPGRFSGRQFSNSRSEMNVSTLELGDSALYLCASSPGQGTSGANVLTFGAGSRLTVL.